This T cell receptor beta chain emerged from a study of early T cells in non-severe SARS-CoV-2 infection. Study summary: Unpaired chains resulted from sequencing bulk RNA of unsorted whole blood.

V gave up 9 bases and J gave up 4 bases, with 9 bases separating them. Germline CDR1 reads MDHEN; CDR2 reads SYDVKM. This CDR3 is built from 12 residues. Study results and caveats: Matching with VDJdb favored anti-spike CD8 responses (missing private and CD4 specificities).

The TCR library protocol was used to attach unique molecular identifiers. These identifiers were attached to individual cDNA molecules. TCRdb fed the 5' RACE reads into MiXCR, producing one record per CDR3 protein. The table shows fewer than 45,000 distinct CDR3 sequences, with 9% to 10% occurring only once. In the case of this clonotype: What it binds is unknown.

The source material was whole blood. The TCR was taken from an adult who was a healthcare worker with PCR-confirmed SARS-CoV-2 infection or an uninfected control (not recorded which). The rearrangement links TRBV28 to TRBJ2-2; D gene uncertain. CDR3 amino acids: CASPSGTGELFF. CDR3 sequence (DNA): TGTGCCAGTCCCAGTGGCACCGGGGAGCTGTTTTTT.